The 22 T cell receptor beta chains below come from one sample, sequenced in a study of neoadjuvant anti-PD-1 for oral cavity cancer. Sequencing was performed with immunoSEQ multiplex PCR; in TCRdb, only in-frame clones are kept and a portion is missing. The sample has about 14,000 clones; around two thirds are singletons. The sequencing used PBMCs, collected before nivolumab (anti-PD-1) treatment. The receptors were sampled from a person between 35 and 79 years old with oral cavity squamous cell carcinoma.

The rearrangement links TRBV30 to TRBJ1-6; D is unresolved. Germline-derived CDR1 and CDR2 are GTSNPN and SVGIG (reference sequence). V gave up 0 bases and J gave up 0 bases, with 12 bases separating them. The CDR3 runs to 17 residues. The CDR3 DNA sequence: TGTGCCTGGAGTGTCGATCGCGGGGTCTCCTATAATTCACCCCTCCACTTT. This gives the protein CAWSVDRGVSYNSPLHF.

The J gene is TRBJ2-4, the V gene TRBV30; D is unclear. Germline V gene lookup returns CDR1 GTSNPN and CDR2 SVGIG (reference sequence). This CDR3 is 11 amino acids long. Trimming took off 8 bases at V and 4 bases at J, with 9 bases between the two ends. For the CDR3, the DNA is TGTGCCGGCCTTGTAAAAAACATTCAGTACTTC. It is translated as CAGLVKNIQYF.

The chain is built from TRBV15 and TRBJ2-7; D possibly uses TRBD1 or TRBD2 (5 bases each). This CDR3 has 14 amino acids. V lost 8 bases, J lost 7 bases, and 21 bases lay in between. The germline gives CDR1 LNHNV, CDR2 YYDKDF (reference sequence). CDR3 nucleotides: TGTGCCACCTCGAGGGGTCAGGTTGGCCTGGAGCAGTACTTC. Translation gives CATSRGQVGLEQYF.

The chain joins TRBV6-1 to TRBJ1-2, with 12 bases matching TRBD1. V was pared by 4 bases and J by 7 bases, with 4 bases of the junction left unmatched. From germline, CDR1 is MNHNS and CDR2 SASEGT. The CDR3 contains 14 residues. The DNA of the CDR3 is TGTGCCAGCAGTGGGGACAGGGGGCTCTCTGGCTACACCTTC. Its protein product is CASSGDRGLSGYTF.

The CDR3 nucleotides are TGTGCCAGCAGCTCGCGGACGAACACCGGGGAGCTGTTTTTT. Protein sequence: CASSSRTNTGELFF. The chain uses TRBV7-9 and TRBJ2-2; D unresolved. CDR1 is SEHNR, CDR2 FQNEAQ, per germline (reference sequence). The CDR3 contains 14 residues. V lost 4 bases, J lost 0 bases, and 6 bases lay in between.

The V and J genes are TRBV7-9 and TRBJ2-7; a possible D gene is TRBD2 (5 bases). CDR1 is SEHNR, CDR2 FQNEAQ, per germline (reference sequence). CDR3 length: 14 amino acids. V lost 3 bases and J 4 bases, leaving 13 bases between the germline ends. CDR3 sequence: CASSFSAVTYEQYF. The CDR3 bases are TGTGCCAGCAGCTTCTCAGCGGTTACATACGAGCAGTACTTC.

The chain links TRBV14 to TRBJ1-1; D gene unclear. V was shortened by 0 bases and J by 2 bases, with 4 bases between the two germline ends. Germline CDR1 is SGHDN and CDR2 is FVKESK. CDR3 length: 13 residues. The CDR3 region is CASSQDRNTEAFF. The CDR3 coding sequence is TGTGCCAGCAGCCAAGACAGAAACACTGAAGCTTTCTTT.

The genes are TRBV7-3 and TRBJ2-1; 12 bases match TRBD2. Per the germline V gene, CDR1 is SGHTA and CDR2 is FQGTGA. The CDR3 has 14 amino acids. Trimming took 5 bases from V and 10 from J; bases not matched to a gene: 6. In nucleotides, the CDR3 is TGTGCCAGCAGCCTCCTAGCGGGAGGGGGGGAGCAGTTCTTC. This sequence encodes CASSLLAGGGEQFF. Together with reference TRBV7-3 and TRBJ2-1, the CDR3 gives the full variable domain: GAGVSQTPSNKVTEKGKYVELRCDPISGHTALYWYRQSLGQGPEFLIYFQGTGAADDSGLPNDRFFAVRPEGSVSTLKIQRTERGDSAVYLCASSLLAGGGEQFFGPGTRLTVL.

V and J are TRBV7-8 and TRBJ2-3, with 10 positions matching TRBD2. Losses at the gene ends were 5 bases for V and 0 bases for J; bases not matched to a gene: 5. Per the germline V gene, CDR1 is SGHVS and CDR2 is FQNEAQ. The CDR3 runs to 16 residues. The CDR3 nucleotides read TGTGCCAGCAGCCCAGAGCGGGGGGGCAGCACAGATACGCAGTATTTT. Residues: CASSPERGGSTDTQYF.

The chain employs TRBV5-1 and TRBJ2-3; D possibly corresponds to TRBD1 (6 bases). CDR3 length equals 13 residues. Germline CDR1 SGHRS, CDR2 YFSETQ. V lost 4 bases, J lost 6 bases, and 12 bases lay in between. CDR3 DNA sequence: TGCGCCAGCAGCCGGGACCAGGGGGATACGCAGTATTTT. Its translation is CASSRDQGDTQYF.

Here the CDR3 reads CASSLHASGSETQYF. DNA for the CDR3: TGCGCCAGCAGCCTACATGCTAGCGGGAGTGAGACCCAGTACTTC. This rearrangement joins TRBV5-1 to TRBJ2-5; TRBD2 agrees at 10 bases. Trimming removed 4 bases from V and 5 bases from J; junction bases left unmatched: 8. This CDR3 region has 15 residues. Germline V gene sequence: CDR1 SGHRS, CDR2 YFSETQ. The entire variable domain, with the rest obtained from reference TRBV5-1 and TRBJ2-5, is as follows: KAGVTQTPRYLIKTRGQQVTLSCSPISGHRSVSWYQQTPGQGLQFLFEYFSETQRNKGNFPGRFSGRQFSNSRSEMNVSTLELGDSALYLCASSLHASGSETQYFGPGTRLLVL.

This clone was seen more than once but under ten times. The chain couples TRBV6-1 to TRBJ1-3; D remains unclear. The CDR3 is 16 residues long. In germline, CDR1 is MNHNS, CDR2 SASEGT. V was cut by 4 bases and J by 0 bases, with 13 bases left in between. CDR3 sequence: CASSGNSAASGNTIYF. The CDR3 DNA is TGTGCCAGCAGTGGCAATAGCGCAGCCTCTGGAAACACCATATATTTT.

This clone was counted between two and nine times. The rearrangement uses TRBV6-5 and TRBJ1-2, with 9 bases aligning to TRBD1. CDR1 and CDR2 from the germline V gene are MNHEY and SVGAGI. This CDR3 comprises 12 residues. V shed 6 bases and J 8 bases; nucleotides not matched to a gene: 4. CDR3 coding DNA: TGTGCCAGCAGACAGGGGGCGGTCGGCTACACCTTC. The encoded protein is CASRQGAVGYTF.

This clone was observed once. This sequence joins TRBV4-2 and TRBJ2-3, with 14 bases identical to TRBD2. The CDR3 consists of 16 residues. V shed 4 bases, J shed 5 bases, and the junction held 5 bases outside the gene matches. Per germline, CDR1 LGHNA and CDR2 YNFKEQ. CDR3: CASSRLTSGGGDTQYF. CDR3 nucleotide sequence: TGTGCCAGCAGCCGATTGACTAGCGGGGGGGGAGATACGCAGTATTTT.

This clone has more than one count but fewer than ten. CDR3: CASDRGMYNEQFF. CDR3 nucleotide sequence: TGTGCCAGCGACAGGGGGATGTACAATGAGCAGTTCTTC. The chain recombines TRBV6-1 with TRBJ2-1; 9 nucleotides align to TRBD1. Germline trimming cut 8 bases from V and 4 bases from J; bases unmatched to any gene: 3. CDR1 is MNHNS, CDR2 SASEGT, per germline. This CDR3 comprises 13 residues.

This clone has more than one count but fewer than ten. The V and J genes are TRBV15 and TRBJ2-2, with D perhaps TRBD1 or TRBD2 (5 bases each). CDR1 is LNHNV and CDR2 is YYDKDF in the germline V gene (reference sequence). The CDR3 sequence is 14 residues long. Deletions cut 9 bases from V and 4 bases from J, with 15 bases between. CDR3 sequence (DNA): TGTGCCACTAATAGGGACCTGACCACCGGGGAGCTGTTTTTT. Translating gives CATNRDLTTGELFF.

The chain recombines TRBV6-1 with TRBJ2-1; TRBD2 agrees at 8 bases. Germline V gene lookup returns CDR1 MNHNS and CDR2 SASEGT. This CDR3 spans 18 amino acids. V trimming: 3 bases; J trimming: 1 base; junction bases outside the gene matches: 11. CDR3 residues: CASSDGTRDPRSYNEQFF. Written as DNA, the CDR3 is TGTGCCAGCAGTGACGGGACTAGGGACCCACGATCCTACAATGAGCAGTTCTTC.

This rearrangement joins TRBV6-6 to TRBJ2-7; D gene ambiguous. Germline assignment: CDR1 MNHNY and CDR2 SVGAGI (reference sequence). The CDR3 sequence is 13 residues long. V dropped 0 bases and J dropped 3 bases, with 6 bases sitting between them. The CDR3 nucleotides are TGTGCCAGCAGTTACTCGAGTGACTACGAGCAGTACTTC. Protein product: CASSYSSDYEQYF.

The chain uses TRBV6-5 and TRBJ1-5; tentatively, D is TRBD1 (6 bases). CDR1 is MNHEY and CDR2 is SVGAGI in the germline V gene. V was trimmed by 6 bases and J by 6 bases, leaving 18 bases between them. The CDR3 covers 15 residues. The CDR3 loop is CASRPPGTLGQPQHF. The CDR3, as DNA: TGTGCCAGCAGGCCCCCCGGGACATTAGGTCAGCCCCAGCATTTT.

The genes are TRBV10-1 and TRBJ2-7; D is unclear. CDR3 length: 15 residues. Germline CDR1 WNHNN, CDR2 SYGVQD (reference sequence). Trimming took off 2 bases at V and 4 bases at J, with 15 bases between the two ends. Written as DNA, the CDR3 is TGCGCCAGCAGTGAGGGCGGCCCTGGGTCGTACGAGCAGTACTTC. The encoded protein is CASSEGGPGSYEQYF.

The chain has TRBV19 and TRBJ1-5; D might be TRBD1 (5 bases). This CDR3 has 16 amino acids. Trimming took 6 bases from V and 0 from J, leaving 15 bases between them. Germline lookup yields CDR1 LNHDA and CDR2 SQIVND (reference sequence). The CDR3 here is CASRNVGGYSNQPQHF. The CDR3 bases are TGTGCCAGTAGGAACGTGGGGGGTTATAGCAATCAGCCCCAGCATTTT. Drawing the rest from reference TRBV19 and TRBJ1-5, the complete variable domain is DGGITQSPKYLFRKEGQNVTLSCEQNLNHDAMYWYRQDPGQGLRLIYYSQIVNDFQKGDIAEGYSVSREKKESFPLTVTSAQKNPTAFYLCASRNVGGYSNQPQHFGDGTRLSIL.

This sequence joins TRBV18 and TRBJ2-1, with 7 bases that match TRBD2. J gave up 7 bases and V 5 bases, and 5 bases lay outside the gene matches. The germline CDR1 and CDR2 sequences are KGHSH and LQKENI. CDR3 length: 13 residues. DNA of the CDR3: TGTGCCAGCTCAGAGGCAGCGGGAAATGAGCAGTTCTTC. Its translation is CASSEAAGNEQFF.